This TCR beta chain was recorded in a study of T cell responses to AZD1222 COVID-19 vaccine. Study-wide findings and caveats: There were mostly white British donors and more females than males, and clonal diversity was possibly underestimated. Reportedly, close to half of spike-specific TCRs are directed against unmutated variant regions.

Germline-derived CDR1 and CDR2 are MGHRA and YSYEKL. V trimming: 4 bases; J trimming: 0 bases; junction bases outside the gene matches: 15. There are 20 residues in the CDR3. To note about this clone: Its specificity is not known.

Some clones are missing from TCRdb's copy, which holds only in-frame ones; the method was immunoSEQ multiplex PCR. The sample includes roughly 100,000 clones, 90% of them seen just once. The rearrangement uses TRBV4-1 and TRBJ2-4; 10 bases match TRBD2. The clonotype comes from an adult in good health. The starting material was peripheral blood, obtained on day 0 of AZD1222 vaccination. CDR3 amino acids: CASSPLSSSGGGQAKNIQYF. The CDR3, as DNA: TGCGCCAGCAGCCCCCTTTCCTCTAGCGGGGGAGGCCAAGCCAAAAACATTCAGTACTTC.